This is a list of T cell receptor beta chains from one sample in a study of blood T cell repertoires in COVID-19. Generated by immunoSEQ multiplex PCR, the TCRdb table keeps only in-frame clones and is missing some. The table includes around 250,000 clones, 70% to 90% detected once. Sequenced input: PBMCs or T cells enriched from blood (not recorded which). Source of these receptors: a woman in her forties or fifties who had recovered from COVID-19. The CDR3 runs from the conserved cysteine through the conserved F or W. The order of the fields is CDR3 protein, D gene, V gene. The D gene is left open where the match is weak.

cdr3_aa: CASSMGVTSVQETQYF; d_call: TRBD2; v_call: TRBV19
cdr3_aa: CASSPIQGVQETQYF; d_call: TRBD1; v_call: TRBV28
cdr3_aa: CASSRRGQYNEKLFF; d_call: TRBD1; v_call: TRBV27
cdr3_aa: CASRPPPDSSYEQYF; d_call: NA; v_call: TRBV28
cdr3_aa: CASTPVSSYNEQFF; d_call: NA; v_call: TRBV5-8
cdr3_aa: CASSGRGGTEGNYGYTF; d_call: NA; v_call: TRBV23-1
cdr3_aa: CASSLGDRGRGYTF; d_call: TRBD1; v_call: TRBV7-8
cdr3_aa: CASSPLGGFSNQPQHF; d_call: NA; v_call: TRBV7-2
cdr3_aa: CASSTLGGANEKLFF; d_call: NA; v_call: TRBV27
cdr3_aa: CASSQSTGYNSPLHF; d_call: NA; v_call: TRBV4-3
cdr3_aa: CASSQSPSGTPYEQYF; d_call: TRBD2; v_call: TRBV3-1/TRBV3-2
cdr3_aa: CASSLGGLMNTEAFF; d_call: NA; v_call: TRBV28
cdr3_aa: CASSQDTGDSSGNTIYF; d_call: TRBD1; v_call: TRBV3-1/TRBV3-2
cdr3_aa: CASSLRSGRGGRGAVF; d_call: NA; v_call: TRBV5-4
cdr3_aa: CASSQLTIGSGNEQFF; d_call: NA; v_call: TRBV4-1
cdr3_aa: CASSGWADPINSGNTIYF; d_call: NA; v_call: TRBV2
cdr3_aa: CASRDRDTEAFF; d_call: TRBD1; v_call: TRBV6-5
cdr3_aa: CASSLVSYGQGADLLFF; d_call: TRBD1; v_call: TRBV7-6
cdr3_aa: CASSYSWLAGVEQYF; d_call: TRBD2; v_call: TRBV6-5
cdr3_aa: CASSQDLTSGPQETQYF; d_call: TRBD2; v_call: TRBV3-1/TRBV3-2
cdr3_aa: CASSGGGPGSDNEQFF; d_call: TRBD2; v_call: TRBV9
cdr3_aa: CASSYQTGLGYGYTF; d_call: TRBD1; v_call: TRBV6-5
cdr3_aa: CASSAQASTDTQYF; d_call: NA; v_call: TRBV2
cdr3_aa: CASSQPYGDYSYNEQFF; d_call: TRBD2; v_call: TRBV5-4
cdr3_aa: CAITRSQRGTEAFF; d_call: NA; v_call: TRBV7-2
cdr3_aa: CASSQLAGQIPDTQYF; d_call: TRBD2; v_call: TRBV4-1
cdr3_aa: CSGSYNEQFF; d_call: NA; v_call: TRBV28
cdr3_aa: CASNVGRGYQETQYF; d_call: TRBD2; v_call: TRBV9
cdr3_aa: CATGSGTDTQYF; d_call: NA; v_call: TRBV24-1
cdr3_aa: CASSPGARYGTEAFF; d_call: NA; v_call: TRBV18
cdr3_aa: CASSSQGDEQYF; d_call: NA; v_call: TRBV27
cdr3_aa: CASSRTGQSNTEAFF; d_call: TRBD1; v_call: TRBV2
cdr3_aa: CASKTGGGDTQYF; d_call: TRBD2; v_call: TRBV6-5
cdr3_aa: CASSQSGDLNYGYTF; d_call: NA; v_call: TRBV5-1
cdr3_aa: CASSRTSGRSNEQFF; d_call: TRBD2; v_call: TRBV3-1/TRBV3-2
cdr3_aa: CASSVVSGDTEAFF; d_call: NA; v_call: TRBV9
cdr3_aa: CANSLGGTATDTQYF; d_call: NA; v_call: TRBV11-3
cdr3_aa: CASSLGRGNQETQYF; d_call: NA; v_call: TRBV5-4
cdr3_aa: CASRKPSAGGFQETQYF; d_call: TRBD2; v_call: TRBV28
cdr3_aa: CASSPPQGERDGYTF; d_call: TRBD1; v_call: TRBV18
cdr3_aa: CASSQTGVEKLFF; d_call: TRBD1; v_call: TRBV28
cdr3_aa: CASSQEGTGSADEKLFF; d_call: TRBD1; v_call: TRBV4-3
cdr3_aa: CASSAFGTGNTEAFF; d_call: TRBD1; v_call: TRBV2
cdr3_aa: CASSLTLAGSGNTIYF; d_call: NA; v_call: TRBV7-6
cdr3_aa: CASSFGGVGNTIYF; d_call: NA; v_call: TRBV27
cdr3_aa: CASNKLAGGLDEQFF; d_call: TRBD2; v_call: TRBV27
cdr3_aa: CASSAPPSGPDTEAFF; d_call: NA; v_call: TRBV5-4
cdr3_aa: CASSQHYEQYF; d_call: NA; v_call: TRBV14
cdr3_aa: CASSRTPVPEQYF; d_call: NA; v_call: TRBV7-9
cdr3_aa: CASSDRVSTDTQYF; d_call: TRBD1; v_call: TRBV18
cdr3_aa: CASSSRQGASPLHF; d_call: TRBD1; v_call: TRBV6-5
cdr3_aa: CASVPGGAARGGNSPLHF; d_call: NA; v_call: TRBV2
cdr3_aa: CASSLVQGPGVSDYGYTF; d_call: NA; v_call: TRBV11-3